The rows below give T cell receptor beta chains drawn from one sample of a study of vaccination and CD4 T cells after COVID-19. Their antigen targets remain unknown. Via MiXCR, TCRdb re-called the PCR reads, giving one row per CDR3 protein. Of fewer than 20,000 distinct CDR3 sequences in the sample, 70% to 80% are singletons; the top ten hold around a sixth. The sequenced material came from CD4+ T cells from blood, cultured in vitro. The receptors shown here come from a human donor who had recovered from COVID-19. Both conserved end residues are part of each CDR3. A D gene is named only where the DNA matches it firmly. The size entry is marked missing in some rows and otherwise reads once, few, many or a size class.

j_call clone_size v_call d_call cdr3_nt cdr3_aa
TRBJ1-6 NA TRBV12-3/TRBV12-4 TRBD1 TGTGCCAGCAGCACGGGGGGACAGGGCCGAAATTCACCCCTCCACTTT CASSTGGQGRNSPLHF
TRBJ1-2 NA TRBV10-3 NA TGTGCCATCAGTGATGCAGGGGCGCGGGGCTACACCTTC CAISDAGARGYTF
TRBJ1-4 NA TRBV5-1 NA TGCGCCAGCAGCCACCGAGACAGCGTAGGAGATGAAAAACTGTTTTTT CASSHRDSVGDEKLFF
TRBJ1-6 once TRBV27 TRBD1 TGTGCCAGCAGTTGGACAGGGATCTCTTCACCCCTCCACTTT CASSWTGISSPLHF
TRBJ1-5 NA TRBV15 NA TGTGCCACCAGCAGAAAGTGGGGGGGCGGGAATCAGCCCCAGCATTTT CATSRKWGGGNQPQHF
TRBJ1-2 once TRBV19 TRBD1 TGTGCCAGTAATCGCCCCGGACAGGGGAACTATGGCTACACCTTC CASNRPGQGNYGYTF
TRBJ2-2 few TRBV20-1 NA TGCAGTGCTAGAGATTTTAGGGTCGTGGAGGAGCTGTTTTTT CSARDFRVVEELFF
TRBJ2-5 NA TRBV24-1 NA TGTGCCACCGGTTCCGGGAAAGAAGGGACCCAGTACTTC CATGSGKEGTQYF
TRBJ1-6 few TRBV27 NA TGTGCCAGCAGGACAGGAGGGGGATCACCCCTCCACTTT CASRTGGGSPLHF
TRBJ2-2 NA TRBV20-1 TRBD2 TGCAGTGCTAGAGATCTCGGGAGGTTCGCCGGGGAGCTGTTTTTT CSARDLGRFAGELFF
TRBJ1-2 few TRBV7-8 TRBD1 TGTGCCAGCAGCTTAACAGGGGTTTTAGGCTATGGCTACACCTTC CASSLTGVLGYGYTF
TRBJ1-2 NA TRBV10-3 TRBD1 TGTGCCATCAGTGAGTCCGGGACAGACACTAACTATGGCTACACCTTC CAISESGTDTNYGYTF
TRBJ2-7 NA TRBV6-2/TRBV6-3 NA TGTGCCAGCAGTTATCCCGGGGGCTCCTACGAGCAGTACTTC CASSYPGGSYEQYF
TRBJ2-7 NA TRBV5-1 NA TGCGCCAGCAGCTTGGTGGTCGGTTCCTACGAGCAGTACTTC CASSLVVGSYEQYF
TRBJ1-2 NA TRBV6-5 TRBD1 TGTGCCAGCAGTTTCTTCGACAGGGGTTATGGCTACACCTTC CASSFFDRGYGYTF
TRBJ1-5 few TRBV27 NA TGTGCCAGCAGTCCTGACGGGGGAGGTCAGCCCCAGCATTTT CASSPDGGGQPQHF
TRBJ2-7 NA TRBV20-1 NA TGCAGTGCTAGGGGCTCCAGCGGGTCTTCCTACGAGCAGTACTTC CSARGSSGSSYEQYF
TRBJ1-1 NA TRBV6-5 NA TGTGCCAGCAGTTACGAGGGGGGCGGGGGAGCTTTCTTT CASSYEGGGGAFF
TRBJ2-2 NA TRBV20-1 TRBD2 TGCAGTGCTAGTACTAGCGGTACGAACACCGGGGAGCTGTTTTTT CSASTSGTNTGELFF
TRBJ1-4 NA TRBV7-2 NA TGTGCCAGCAGCCTCCCCGGGGTGGGGGAAAAACTGTTTTTT CASSLPGVGEKLFF
TRBJ2-7 NA TRBV7-2 NA TGTGCCAGCAGCCCCTATTTCACTAGTGGTTCCTACGAGCAGTACTTC CASSPYFTSGSYEQYF
TRBJ1-2 NA TRBV20-1 NA TGCAGTGCTAGAGATCGGGCCCGCCAGGGCTATGGCTACACCTTC CSARDRARQGYGYTF
TRBJ2-3 once TRBV6-1 NA TGTGCCAGCAGTCAAATCCCCCGTGGAGGAGCCGATACGCAGTATTTT CASSQIPRGGADTQYF
TRBJ1-1 NA TRBV19 NA TGTGCCAGTAGCCCAGTCCTAGGGGTGAACACTGAAGCTTTCTTT CASSPVLGVNTEAFF
TRBJ1-2 NA TRBV20-1 NA TGCAGTGCTAGTGGACAGACTAACTATGGCTACATCTTC CSASGQTNYGYIF
TRBJ2-5 NA TRBV7-7 NA TGTGCTAGCAGCTTAAGGGGACCAGCCCTTAAAGAGACCCAGTACTTC CASSLRGPALKETQYF
TRBJ2-5 NA TRBV19 TRBD1 TGTGCCAGTAGTATAGTCCTTCCGGGACAGGGGGCAAGGGAGACCCAGTACTTC CASSIVLPGQGARETQYF
TRBJ1-5 once TRBV9 TRBD1 TGTGCCAGCAGCGTAAGACAGGGGGGCCAGCCCCAGCATTTT CASSVRQGGQPQHF
TRBJ1-5 NA TRBV28 NA TGTGCCAGCAGCGGCCGTCGGGGGGACAATCAGCCCCAGCATTTT CASSGRRGDNQPQHF
TRBJ2-3 NA TRBV20-1 NA TGCAGTGCTAGAGATCGAGGGTCCCCAGGGGACCCAGATACGCAGTATTTT CSARDRGSPGDPDTQYF
TRBJ1-1 few TRBV7-6 NA TGTGCCAGCAGCTTAGCGGGCAGTGGAGGAACTGAAGCTTTCTTT CASSLAGSGGTEAFF
TRBJ2-4 NA TRBV7-9 TRBD1 TGTGCCAGCAGCCCCGGCGGGTCGCAGGGGGTAGGAAACATTCAGTACTTC CASSPGGSQGVGNIQYF
TRBJ2-7 NA TRBV19 TRBD2 TGTGCCAGTAGTTCCAGGGTGGGGGGGAGCGAGCAGTACTTC CASSSRVGGSEQYF
TRBJ1-6 few TRBV19 TRBD1 TGTGCCAGTAGGACAGGGGGCCGCGGTTCACCCCTCCACTTT CASRTGGRGSPLHF
TRBJ2-3 NA TRBV20-1 TRBD1 TGCAGTGCTAGAGTTGGGGACAGGAAATATTTT CSARVGDRKYF
TRBJ1-4 NA TRBV28 NA TGTGCCAGCAGTGTCGGGGGCAGTCGGGGTGAAAAACTGTTTTTT CASSVGGSRGEKLFF
TRBJ1-1 NA TRBV27 TRBD1 TGTGCCAGCAGACCGAAGACAGGGCTGGGGAACACTGAAGCTTTCTTT CASRPKTGLGNTEAFF
TRBJ2-5 once TRBV15 TRBD1 TGTGCCACATCCAAGACAGGGTTCCAAGAGACCCAGTACTTC CATSKTGFQETQYF
TRBJ1-2 NA TRBV27 TRBD1 TGTGCCAGCGGGGACAGGGTTCACTATGGCTACACCTTC CASGDRVHYGYTF
TRBJ2-3 NA TRBV6-5 NA TGTGCCAGCAGTTCGCCCGGCGCAGATACGCAGTATTTT CASSSPGADTQYF
TRBJ2-7 NA TRBV6-2/TRBV6-3 NA TGTGCCAGCAGAACCAGGGAACGGGCAAGCTACGAGCAGTACTTC CASRTRERASYEQYF
TRBJ2-7 NA TRBV27 TRBD2 TGTGCCAGCAGTTTATTCGGACCGGGACTAGCGGGGTCCTACGAGCAGTACTTC CASSLFGPGLAGSYEQYF
TRBJ1-6 NA TRBV3-1 NA TGTGCCAGCAGCCAAGGAACGGCTAATTCACCCCTCCACTTT CASSQGTANSPLHF
TRBJ2-7 NA TRBV7-2 TRBD2 TGTGCCAGCAGCTTGGCTAGCGGGAATATTAGTCCCTACGAGCAGTACTTC CASSLASGNISPYEQYF
TRBJ1-5 few TRBV10-1 NA TGCGCCAGATCCTTGAGTCAGCCCCAGCATTTT CARSLSQPQHF
TRBJ1-5 NA TRBV10-3 NA TGTGCCATCAGGAAGGGGGACGACAATCAGCCCCAGCATTTT CAIRKGDDNQPQHF
TRBJ2-1 NA TRBV6-2/TRBV6-3 NA TGTGCCAGCAGTAATAGCGTTAACTCCTACAATGAGCAGTTCTTC CASSNSVNSYNEQFF
TRBJ2-3 few TRBV19 NA TGTGCCAGTAGTATCCTCCTCTCCCCAGATACGCAGTATTTT CASSILLSPDTQYF
TRBJ2-5 NA TRBV7-9 NA TGTGCCAGCAGCCCCGGCGGGCAGTGGTACTTC CASSPGGQWYF
TRBJ2-5 NA TRBV15 NA TGTGCCACCAGCAGAGTCGAGGGTCGGTTCCAAGAGACCCAGTACTTC CATSRVEGRFQETQYF
TRBJ2-7 NA TRBV12-3/TRBV12-4 TRBD1 TGTGCCAGCAGCCCGACAGGGGCCAGCTACGAGCAGTACTTC CASSPTGASYEQYF